The 8 T cell receptor beta chains reported below all come from one sample, sequenced in a study of blood T cell repertoires in COVID-19 (dated by TCRdb to between 2020 and 2021). Libraries came from the immunoSEQ multiplex PCR assay. TCRdb re-hosts the immuneACCESS table, in-frame sequences only. Its copies lack some clones; in the studies checked, an unresolved V gene accounts for under half of them, and the cause for the rest is not known. Counted in this sample were about 120,000 clones; 90% of them appeared once. About 3.8% of the sample rests with the top ten. Sequenced input: peripheral blood. These receptors were taken from a woman aged 60-75 years with COVID-19, enrolled during active disease.

The V gene is TRBV6-5, the J gene TRBJ2-3, with 8 nucleotides matching TRBD2. The CDR3 has 15 amino acids. J lost 8 bases, V lost 6 bases, and 13 bases had no gene match. The germline gives CDR1 MNHEY, CDR2 SVGAGI. In DNA, the CDR3 is TGTGCCAGCAGGGCGCTAGCGGGCTACTCAGGTACGCAGTATTTT. This codes for CASRALAGYSGTQYF.

This chain joins TRBV7-2 and TRBJ1-1; D is possibly TRBD1 (5 bases). The ends were cut back, 5 bases at V and 8 bases at J, with 15 bases in the middle. Germline CDR1 reads SGHTA; CDR2 reads FQGNSA. This CDR3 is 13 amino acids long. DNA for the CDR3: TGTGCCAGCAGCCGCGGCGGGACCCCCGAAGCTTTCTTT. Translating gives CASSRGGTPEAFF.

V is TRBV14 and J is TRBJ1-1; 10 bases line up with TRBD1. In germline, CDR1 is SGHDN, CDR2 FVKESK. The CDR3 contains 13 residues. The V gene end was trimmed by 4 bases and the J gene end by 4 bases; junction bases not matched to a gene: 0. The CDR3 DNA sequence: TGTGCCAGCAGCCGGGACAGGGGCACTGAAGCTTTCTTT. Translation: CASSRDRGTEAFF.

The chain combines TRBV6-5 with TRBJ1-6; no reliable D call. CDR1 is MNHEY, CDR2 SVGAGI, per germline. The CDR3 is made up of 14 amino acids. V dropped 2 bases and J dropped 7 bases, with 9 bases sitting between them. CDR3 coding DNA: TGTGCCAGCAGTTACGACGGGAGAAATTCACCCCTCCACTTT. Its protein product is CASSYDGRNSPLHF.

The rearrangement uses TRBV2 and TRBJ1-5; tentative D call: TRBD1 (6 bases). This CDR3 region has 12 residues. Germline CDR1 reads SNHLY; CDR2 reads FYNNEI. V was shortened by 4 bases and J by 5 bases, with 6 bases between the two germline ends. The CDR3: CASSGTDQPQHF. CDR3 sequence (DNA): TGTGCCAGCAGTGGGACAGATCAGCCCCAGCATTTT.

This clone was detected once. This chain connects TRBV10-3 to TRBJ1-2, with a tentative D call TRBD1 (6 bases). Germline assignment: CDR1 ENHRY and CDR2 SYGVKD. This CDR3 contains 14 residues. The V end was cut by 3 bases, the J end by 3 bases, with 11 bases between. CDR3 coding DNA: TGTGCCATCAGTGATACAGGGTCCTACTATGGCTACACCTTC. Protein: CAISDTGSYYGYTF.

The chain combines TRBV4-2 with TRBJ2-5; weak D call: TRBD2 (5 bases). The CDR3 loop spans 13 amino acids. Germline CDR1 LGHNA, CDR2 YNFKEQ. V lost 5 bases and J 5 bases, leaving 12 bases between the germline ends. CDR3 nucleotide sequence: TGTGCCAGCAGCTCGGCGGAGGCGGAGACCCAGTACTTC. Translated, it gives CASSSAEAETQYF.

The V gene is TRBV6-6, the J gene TRBJ2-5; D may be TRBD1 (5 bases). The CDR3 is 13 amino acids. Trimming took 4 bases from V and 3 from J, leaving 9 bases between them. Germline V gene data show CDR1 as MNHNY and CDR2 as SVGAGI (reference sequence). The CDR3 loop is CASSSFREETQYF. In DNA form, the CDR3 reads TGTGCCAGCAGTTCTTTCAGGGAAGAGACCCAGTACTTC.